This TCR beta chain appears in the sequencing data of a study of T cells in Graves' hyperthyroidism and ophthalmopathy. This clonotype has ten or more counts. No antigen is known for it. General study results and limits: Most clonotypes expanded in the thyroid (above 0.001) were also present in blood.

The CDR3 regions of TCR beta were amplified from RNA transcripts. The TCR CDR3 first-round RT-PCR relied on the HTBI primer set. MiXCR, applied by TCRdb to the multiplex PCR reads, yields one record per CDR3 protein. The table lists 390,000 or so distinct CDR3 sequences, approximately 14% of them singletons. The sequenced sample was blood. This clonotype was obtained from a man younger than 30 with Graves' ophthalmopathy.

CDR3 nucleotide sequence: TGCGCCAGCAGCCTAGCGGCAAACACCGGGGAGCTGTTTTTT. Translating gives CASSLAANTGELFF. The chain couples TRBV4-1 to TRBJ2-2; D is possibly TRBD2 (6 bases). The CDR3 is 14 residues long. V lost 4 bases and J 2 bases, leaving 8 bases between the germline ends. The germline gives CDR1 MGHRA, CDR2 YSYEKL.